This is a list of T cell receptor beta chains from one sample in a study of tumor and adjacent non-tumor tissue in lung cancer. TCRdb re-called the multiplex PCR reads with MiXCR, one entry per CDR3 protein. This table has about 110,000 distinct CDR3 sequences, 50% to 70% appearing once. Sequencing was carried out using distant non-tumor lung tissue. All receptors derive from a man in his sixties with non-small cell lung cancer. The CDR3 runs from the conserved cysteine through the conserved F or W. A D gene is named only where the DNA matches it firmly. The size of a clone is reported for some rows only, either as once, few or many, or as a class for expanded clones.

D gene: TRBD1
J gene: TRBJ1-4
V gene: TRBV11-3
clone size: -
CDR3 protein: CASSLGTGAEKLLF
CDR3 DNA: TGTGCTAGCAGCCTCGGGACAGGGGCTGAAAAACTGCTTTTT

D gene: TRBD1
J gene: TRBJ1-5
V gene: TRBV20-1
clone size: many
CDR3 protein: CSARTTGRINQPQHF
CDR3 DNA: TGCAGTGCTAGGACGACAGGGAGGATCAATCAGCCCCAGCATTTT

D gene: -
J gene: TRBJ1-2
V gene: TRBV6-6
clone size: many
CDR3 protein: CASSSALPGRFLYGYTF
CDR3 DNA: TGTGCCAGCAGTTCCGCCCTCCCGGGACGGTTCCTCTATGGCTACACCTTC

D gene: TRBD2
J gene: TRBJ2-7
V gene: TRBV11-2
clone size: -
CDR3 protein: CASSLGPSGSDYEQYF
CDR3 DNA: TGTGCCAGCAGCTTAGGCCCTAGCGGGAGTGACTACGAGCAGTACTTC

D gene: -
J gene: TRBJ2-1
V gene: TRBV5-4
clone size: -
CDR3 protein: CASSSLANYNVQFF
CDR3 DNA: TGTGCCAGCAGCTCCTTGGCTAATTACAATGTGCAGTTCTTC

D gene: TRBD1
J gene: TRBJ2-5
V gene: TRBV6-1
clone size: -
CDR3 protein: CATSEGAGAETQYF
CDR3 DNA: TGTGCCACCAGTGAGGGGGCCGGAGCAGAGACCCAGTACTTC

D gene: TRBD1
J gene: TRBJ1-1
V gene: TRBV20-1
clone size: many
CDR3 protein: CSAIQGVNTEAFF
CDR3 DNA: TGCAGTGCTATACAGGGGGTTAACACTGAAGCTTTCTTT

D gene: -
J gene: TRBJ1-6
V gene: TRBV6-1
clone size: -
CDR3 protein: CACSIGDGPLHF
CDR3 DNA: TGTGCCTGCTCAATAGGTGATGGACCCCTCCACTTT

D gene: -
J gene: TRBJ2-1
V gene: TRBV29-1
clone size: -
CDR3 protein: CSVEGSRNSYCEQFF
CDR3 DNA: TGCAGCGTCGAGGGTAGTCGCAACTCCTACTGTGAGCAGTTCTTC

D gene: -
J gene: TRBJ2-3
V gene: TRBV11-1
clone size: -
CDR3 protein: CASSRGLTNTDTQYF
CDR3 DNA: TGTGCCAGCAGCCGGGGCCTAACTAACACAGATACGCAGTATTTT

D gene: -
J gene: TRBJ2-3
V gene: TRBV13
clone size: few
CDR3 protein: CASSLRTASTDTQYF
CDR3 DNA: TGTGCCAGCAGCTTACGGACAGCTAGCACAGATACGCAGTATTTT

D gene: -
J gene: TRBJ2-3
V gene: TRBV11-3
clone size: -
CDR3 protein: CVSRPSGGSSRDTQYF
CDR3 DNA: TGTGTCAGCAGACCGAGTGGTGGATCTAGCAGAGATACACAGTATTTT

D gene: TRBD1
J gene: TRBJ1-2
V gene: TRBV12-3/TRBV12-4
clone size: few
CDR3 protein: CASGSTGGSQGYTF
CDR3 DNA: TGTGCCAGCGGCTCAACAGGGGGCAGTCAAGGCTACACCTTC

D gene: -
J gene: TRBJ1-1
V gene: TRBV29-1
clone size: -
CDR3 protein: CSIDIGNIEAFF
CDR3 DNA: TGCAGCATTGATATCGGGAACATTGAAGCTTTCTTT

D gene: -
J gene: TRBJ2-7
V gene: TRBV25-1
clone size: few
CDR3 protein: CASSHDRYEQYF
CDR3 DNA: TGTGCCAGCAGCCACGACAGATACGAGCAGTACTTC

D gene: -
J gene: TRBJ2-3
V gene: TRBV11-1
clone size: -
CDR3 protein: CASSFTSSSSTDTEYF
CDR3 DNA: TGTGCCAGCAGCTTCACGTCCTCGTCAAGCACAGATACGGAGTATTTT

D gene: TRBD2
J gene: TRBJ2-5
V gene: TRBV20-1
clone size: -
CDR3 protein: CSVYSGTSGSGETQYF
CDR3 DNA: TGCAGTGTTTACTCAGGGACTAGCGGGAGTGGGGAGACCCAGTACTTC

D gene: -
J gene: TRBJ1-2
V gene: TRBV5-8
clone size: -
CDR3 protein: CASSLQGFSVYGYTF
CDR3 DNA: TGTGCCAGCAGCTTGCAGGGATTTTCCGTTTATGGCTACACCTTC

D gene: TRBD1
J gene: TRBJ2-1
V gene: TRBV6-2/TRBV6-3
clone size: many
CDR3 protein: CASSSGDRVVGNEQFF
CDR3 DNA: TGTGCCAGCAGTTCCGGGGACAGGGTGGTCGGCAATGAGCAGTTCTTC

D gene: TRBD1
J gene: TRBJ2-7
V gene: TRBV20-1
clone size: -
CDR3 protein: CSARLTGIEQYF
CDR3 DNA: TGCAGTGCTAGACTGACAGGGATTGAGCAGTACTTC

D gene: -
J gene: TRBJ1-1
V gene: TRBV11-1
clone size: -
CDR3 protein: CASSKQSWAMNTEAFF
CDR3 DNA: TGTGCCAGCAGCAAACAATCCTGGGCCATGAACACAGAGGCTTTCTTT

D gene: -
J gene: TRBJ1-1
V gene: TRBV20-1
clone size: -
CDR3 protein: CSTRGPGGGSGHIGEAFF
CDR3 DNA: TGCAGTACTAGAGGCCCCGGAGGAGGATCAGGTCATATAGGAGAAGCTTTCTTT

D gene: -
J gene: TRBJ2-1
V gene: TRBV7-3
clone size: -
CDR3 protein: CASSLRLAAEQFF
CDR3 DNA: TGTGCCAGCAGCTTACGGCTAGCTGCTGAGCAGTTCTTC

D gene: -
J gene: TRBJ1-4
V gene: TRBV11-3
clone size: -
CDR3 protein: CGSSRGTGREKLFF
CDR3 DNA: TGTGGCAGCAGCCGGGGCACGGGAAGGGAAAAACTGTTTTTT

D gene: TRBD2
J gene: TRBJ2-5
V gene: TRBV7-9
clone size: -
CDR3 protein: CASSLASGGLQETQYF
CDR3 DNA: TGTGCCAGCAGCTTAGCCAGCGGGGGGCTCCAAGAGACCCAGTACTTC

D gene: TRBD2
J gene: TRBJ2-7
V gene: TRBV11-3
clone size: -
CDR3 protein: CASSSHRIGGAGNEQYF
CDR3 DNA: TGTGCCAGCAGCTCCCACAGGATCGGGGGAGCGGGAAACGAGCAGTACTTC

D gene: TRBD1
J gene: TRBJ2-2
V gene: TRBV29-1
clone size: few
CDR3 protein: CSARSGRGLSTEELFF
CDR3 DNA: TGCAGCGCCAGATCGGGTAGGGGGCTAAGCACTGAGGAGCTGTTTTTT

D gene: TRBD2
J gene: TRBJ2-1
V gene: TRBV2
clone size: few
CDR3 protein: CASSEALREFLHEQFF
CDR3 DNA: TGTGCCAGCAGTGAAGCACTGCGGGAGTTTTTGCATGAGCAGTTCTTC

D gene: -
J gene: TRBJ2-4
V gene: TRBV5-1
clone size: -
CDR3 protein: CAGNLAQNLAKNIQYF
CDR3 DNA: TGCGCCGGCAACTTGGCCCAAAATCTAGCCAAAAACATTCAGTACTTC

D gene: -
J gene: TRBJ1-6
V gene: TRBV30
clone size: few
CDR3 protein: CAWTKPGTVNSPLHF
CDR3 DNA: TGTGCCTGGACCAAACCCGGGACGGTAAATTCACCCCTCCACTTT

D gene: -
J gene: TRBJ1-1
V gene: TRBV6-5
clone size: -
CDR3 protein: CATTKDNVNTEAFF
CDR3 DNA: TGTGCCACCACTAAGGACAACGTGAACACTGAAGCTTTCTTT

D gene: TRBD2
J gene: TRBJ2-1
V gene: TRBV20-1
clone size: -
CDR3 protein: CSARTLAGGVSYNERFF
CDR3 DNA: TGCAGTGCTCGAACCCTAGCGGGAGGTGTATCCTACAATGAGCGGTTCTTC

D gene: -
J gene: TRBJ1-1
V gene: TRBV11-1
clone size: -
CDR3 protein: CASNSSAGETEAFF
CDR3 DNA: TGTGCCAGCAACTCATCGGCGGGCGAGACTGAAGCATTCTTC

D gene: TRBD1
J gene: TRBJ2-7
V gene: TRBV2
clone size: once
CDR3 protein: CTCSGGPGQGSYEQYF
CDR3 DNA: TGTACCTGCAGTGGGGGACCGGGACAGGGCTCCTACGAGCAGTACTTC

D gene: TRBD1
J gene: TRBJ2-5
V gene: TRBV5-4
clone size: few
CDR3 protein: CASSLGGQRRGTQYF
CDR3 DNA: TGTGCCAGCAGCTTGGGGGGACAGCGGAGAGGGACCCAGTACTTC

D gene: -
J gene: TRBJ1-1
V gene: TRBV20-1
clone size: -
CDR3 protein: CSASRPQHIEAFF
CDR3 DNA: TGCAGTGCTAGCCGACCCCAGCACATTGAAGCTTTCTTT